This T cell receptor (beta chain) emerged from a study of blood T cell repertoires in COVID-19. Whole-study context: Researchers got acute and convalescent COVID-19 samples from the United States, Italy and Spain.

Adults between roughly 18 and 89 years of age took part from 24 US areas. Assay used: immunoSEQ multiplex PCR; TCRdb lists only in-frame clones, some missing. The table has 380,000 or so clones, roughly 90% seen once; the top ten hold 0.95% to 1%. With 7 bases removed from V and 5 bases from J, the gap between germline ends came to 14 bases. The CDR3 is 13 amino acids. In germline, CDR1 is MNHEY, CDR2 SVGAGI. The TCR originated in a woman aged 25 to 39 with acute COVID-19. The sequenced material came from PBMCs or T cells enriched from blood (not recorded which). This sequence joins TRBV6-5 and TRBJ1-1; no definite D call. CDR3 nucleotide sequence: TGTGCCAGCACGGTGGGCCGGGGAACTGAAGCTTTCTTT. Its translation: CASTVGRGTEAFF.